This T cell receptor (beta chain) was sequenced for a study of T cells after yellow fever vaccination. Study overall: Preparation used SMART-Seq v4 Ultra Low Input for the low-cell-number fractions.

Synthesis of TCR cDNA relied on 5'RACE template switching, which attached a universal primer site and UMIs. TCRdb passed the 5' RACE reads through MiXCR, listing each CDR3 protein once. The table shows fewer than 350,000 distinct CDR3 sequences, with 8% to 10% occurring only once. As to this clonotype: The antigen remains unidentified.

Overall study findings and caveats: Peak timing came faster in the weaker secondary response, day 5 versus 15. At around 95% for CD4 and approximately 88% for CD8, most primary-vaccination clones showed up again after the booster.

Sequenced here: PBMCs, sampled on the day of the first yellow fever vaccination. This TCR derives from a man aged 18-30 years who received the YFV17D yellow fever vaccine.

This CDR3 is CASSEASSGGSDTQYF. The DNA of the CDR3 is TGTGCCAGCAGCGAAGCGTCGAGCGGGGGGTCGGATACGCAGTATTTT. The V gene is TRBV7-2, the J gene TRBJ2-3, with 9 bases lining up with TRBD2. Unmatched junction bases numbered 12, after V lost 5 bases and J lost 6 bases. CDR1 SGHTA and CDR2 FQGNSA come from the germline V gene. The CDR3 has 16 amino acids.